Below, 20 T cell receptor beta chains from the same sample are listed, as sequenced in a study of cytomegalovirus exposure and HLA in healthy donors. Use of 60 Vbeta and 13 Jbeta primers characterized the PCR. Clones were read by immunoSEQ multiplex PCR, and TCRdb kept only the in-frame ones, dropping some. The sample includes around 140,000 clones, roughly 79% seen only once; the top ten take 9% to 10%. The sample comprised PBMCs. These receptors were collected from a woman aged 60 to 75 in good health and CMV-seropositive.

The V call is TRBV6-1, the J call TRBJ2-1; 8 nucleotides agree with TRBD1. The CDR3 runs 13 residues. Per the germline V gene, CDR1 is MNHNS and CDR2 is SASEGT. V shed 8 bases, J shed 7 bases, and the junction held 7 bases outside the gene matches. CDR3 coding DNA: TGTGCCAGCTCGGACAGGGCCGCAAATGAGCAGTTCTTC. Its protein product is CASSDRAANEQFF.

The rearrangement joins TRBV5-1 to TRBJ2-3; 10 bases map to TRBD2. V lost 5 bases to trimming and J lost 4 bases; unmatched junction nucleotides: 7. The CDR3 length is 15 residues. Germline V gene sequence: CDR1 SGHRS, CDR2 YFSETQ. Here the CDR3 reads CASRFGLAGADTQYF. CDR3 nucleotide sequence: TGCGCCAGCAGATTCGGCCTAGCGGGAGCAGATACGCAGTATTTT. Together with reference TRBV5-1 and TRBJ2-3, the CDR3 gives the full variable domain: KAGVTQTPRYLIKTRGQQVTLSCSPISGHRSVSWYQQTPGQGLQFLFEYFSETQRNKGNFPGRFSGRQFSNSRSEMNVSTLELGDSALYLCASRFGLAGADTQYFGPGTRLTVL.

This clone has a handful of counts. The gene calls are TRBV5-1 and TRBJ2-5, with no clear D. Germline values: CDR1 SGHRS, CDR2 YFSETQ. Trimming removed 3 bases from V and 1 base from J, with 13 bases in between. The CDR3 totals 15 residues. CDR3 in DNA: TGCGCCAGCAGCTCCGCCTCTACTTCCCAAGAGACCCAGTACTTC. Translated, it gives CASSSASTSQETQYF.

Details on this clone: One junction end disagrees with the germline gene, perhaps due to a read error. The V gene is TRBV5-4, the J gene TRBJ1-6; D is uncertain. This CDR3 contains 14 residues. CDR1 and CDR2 (germline): SGHNT, YYREEE (reference sequence). CDR3 sequence reads: CASSFQVDNSPLHF. The CDR3 DNA reads as TGTGCCAGCAGCTTTCAAGTAGATAATTCCCCCCTCCACTTT.

J is TRBJ2-7 and V is TRBV29-1; 10 bases map to TRBD2. This CDR3 contains 12 residues. The junction had 2 bases not matched to a gene; V was cut back by 3 bases and J by 6 bases. CDR1 and CDR2 from the germline V gene are SQVTM and ANQGSEA. CDR3 nucleotides: TGCAGCGTTGAGGGACTAGCGAGCGAGCAGTACTTC. Translated: CSVEGLASEQYF.

CDR3 DNA sequence: TGCGCCAGCAGCTCATCGGCGGGACTAAGTGAGAACACTGAAGCTTTCTTT. Its translation: CASSSSAGLSENTEAFF. The chain carries TRBV5-1 and TRBJ1-1; possible D gene TRBD1, 5 bases. V lost 3 bases and J 1 base, leaving 19 bases between the germline ends. This CDR3 has 17 residues. Germline CDR1 and CDR2: SGHRS and YFSETQ.

The chain combines TRBV10-3 with TRBJ2-7, with 7 bases identical to TRBD1. With V trimmed by 6 bases and J by 0 bases, 5 bases remained unmatched. The germline V gene has CDR1 ENHRY and CDR2 SYGVKD. The CDR3 runs 14 residues. For the CDR3, the DNA is TGTGCCATCAGCAGACAGGGCATCTCCTACGAGCAGTACTTC. Amino acids: CAISRQGISYEQYF.

As to this clone: One end of the junction does not line up with germline, which may come from a read error. The J gene is TRBJ1-3, the V gene TRBV30, with 7 bases identical to TRBD1. Germline values: CDR1 GTSNPN, CDR2 SVGIG (reference sequence). This CDR3 spans 15 amino acids. The CDR3 DNA follows: TGTGCCTGGGGTGTACAGGGGAGCTCTGGAAACACCATATATTTT. Its protein is CAWGVQGSSGNTIYF.

The CDR3 here is CASSLVAGGFTEAFF. In DNA, the CDR3 is TGTGCCAGCAGCTTAGTGGCAGGGGGTTTCACTGAAGCTTTCTTT. This sequence joins TRBV7-2 and TRBJ1-1; TRBD1 matches at 7 bases. The CDR3 sequence is 15 residues long. The V gene end was trimmed by 1 base and the J gene end by 4 bases; junction bases not matched to a gene: 6. From germline, CDR1 is SGHTA and CDR2 FQGNSA.

The chain links TRBV5-1 to TRBJ1-1; TRBD1 aligns across 7 bases. This CDR3 spans 14 amino acids. The germline gives CDR1 SGHRS, CDR2 YFSETQ. J lost 1 base, V lost 2 bases, and 2 bases had no gene match. As DNA, the CDR3 is TGCGCCAGCAGCTTAAGACAGGGGAACACTGAAGCTTTCTTT. Translation gives CASSLRQGNTEAFF.

V and J are TRBV11-2 and TRBJ2-3; 9 bases are shared with TRBD2. The junction had 9 bases not matched to a gene; V was cut back by 5 bases and J by 3 bases. CDR3 length: 16 amino acids. Germline values: CDR1 SGHAT, CDR2 FQNNGV. CDR3 DNA sequence: TGTGCCAGCAGCCTAAAGGGGCTAGCGGGAACAGATACGCAGTATTTT. Translating it yields CASSLKGLAGTDTQYF.

This chain uses TRBV4-1 with TRBJ2-2, with 7 bases matching TRBD2. The CDR3 loop spans 16 amino acids. V lost 0 bases to trimming and J lost 7 bases; unmatched junction nucleotides: 8. Germline V CDR1 and CDR2: MGHRA, YSYEKL. DNA of the CDR3: TGCGCCAGCAGCCAAGAAGCGGGGACGACGGGCGGGGAGCTGTTTTTT. Residues: CASSQEAGTTGGELFF.

The rearrangement links TRBV7-9 to TRBJ2-7; TRBD2 matches 7 bases. The V segment lost 5 bases and the J segment 3 bases; nucleotides outside the gene matches: 4. The CDR3 totals 13 residues. Germline lookup yields CDR1 SEHNR and CDR2 FQNEAQ (reference sequence). The CDR3 DNA sequence: TGTGCCAGCAGCCCACGGACTAGCTACGAGCAGTACTTC. It translates to CASSPRTSYEQYF.

The V call is TRBV6-6, the J call TRBJ2-7, with 11 bases identical to TRBD1. The CDR3 covers 14 residues. The germline V gene encodes CDR1 MNHNY and CDR2 SVGAGI (reference sequence). The J segment lost 7 bases and the V segment lost 5 bases, leaving 7 bases of the junction unmatched. Here the CDR3 reads CASSGGQGASEQYF. CDR3 sequence (DNA): TGTGCCAGCAGTGGCGGACAGGGGGCTAGTGAGCAGTACTTC.

The V and J genes are TRBV18 and TRBJ1-2; D remains unclear. The germline gives CDR1 KGHSH, CDR2 LQKENI. The CDR3 runs to 14 residues. Trimming took off 2 bases at V and 4 bases at J, with 11 bases between the two ends. For the CDR3, the DNA is TGTGCCAGCTCACCAGACCCGGGAATCTATGGCTACACCTTC. It specifies CASSPDPGIYGYTF.

V usage is TRBV2 and J usage is TRBJ2-2, with TRBD2 as a possible D gene (6 bases). Germline V CDR1 and CDR2: SNHLY, FYNNEI. Trimming shortened V by 0 bases and J by 4 bases, and 18 bases separated the two germline ends. The CDR3 is made up of 18 amino acids. This CDR3 is CASSEALPGLLSTGELFF. Here the CDR3 DNA reads TGTGCCAGCAGTGAAGCGCTTCCGGGACTCTTAAGCACCGGGGAGCTGTTTTTT.

This clone was counted between two and nine times. This chain joins TRBV30 and TRBJ1-5; 8 bases agree with TRBD1. The CDR3 is 15 residues long. Trimming removed 2 bases from V and 3 bases from J; junction bases left unmatched: 6. Germline-derived CDR1 and CDR2 are GTSNPN and SVGIG (reference sequence). The CDR3 DNA reads as TGTGCCTGGAGTCGTCCGGACAGGGACAATCAGCCCCAGCATTTT. Its protein is CAWSRPDRDNQPQHF.

This clone has just one count. The chain recombines TRBV4-2 with TRBJ1-5; 8 nucleotides match TRBD1. V shed 1 base, J shed 6 bases, and the junction held 2 bases outside the gene matches. CDR1 LGHNA and CDR2 YNFKEQ come from the germline V gene. CDR3 length: 14 amino acids. The CDR3 bases are TGTGCCAGCAGCCAAGTTACAGGGGGTCAGCCCCAGCATTTT. Residues: CASSQVTGGQPQHF.

This clone is large (0.1 to 1%). This chain connects TRBV11-3 to TRBJ2-1; tentative D call: TRBD1 (5 bases). The germline V and J ends were trimmed by 2 bases and 7 bases, with 15 bases remaining between them. Germline V CDR1 and CDR2: SGHNT, YENEEA. This CDR3 comprises 15 residues. CDR3 loop: CASSLNWGPLNEQFF. The DNA of the CDR3 is TGTGCCAGCAGCTTAAACTGGGGCCCACTAAATGAGCAGTTCTTC.

This clone was observed a handful of times. J is TRBJ2-5 and V is TRBV7-2; weak D call: TRBD2 (6 bases). CDR3 length: 14 amino acids. Germline-derived CDR1 and CDR2 are SGHTA and FQGNSA. The V gene lost 4 bases and the J gene lost 5 bases, with 14 bases spanning the gap. CDR3: CASSSDPGVETQYF. The CDR3 coding sequence is TGTGCCAGCAGCTCGGACCCGGGGGTGGAGACCCAGTACTTC.